The 32 T cell receptor beta chains in this list originate from one sample, sequenced in a study of blood T cell repertoires in COVID-19. Assay used: immunoSEQ multiplex PCR; TCRdb lists only in-frame clones, some missing. Of 65,000 to 80,000 clones listed, approximately 89% are singletons. Source material: peripheral blood. The receptors derive from a man aged 50-59 years with active COVID-19.

The rearrangement joins TRBV28 to TRBJ2-7; 10 nucleotides line up with TRBD1. After removal of 7 bases from V and 4 bases from J, the junction contained 13 bases not matched to a gene. Germline CDR1 and CDR2: MDHEN and SYDVKM. This CDR3 contains 16 residues. The CDR3 sequence: CASNSLGTGEEYEQYF. As DNA, the CDR3 is TGTGCCAGCAATAGCTTAGGGACAGGGGAGGAGTACGAGCAGTACTTC.

The chain uses TRBV21-1 and TRBJ1-4. TRBV21-1 is designated a pseudogene. CDR3 size: 13 residues. The CDR3 sequence is CASRSPPRGELFF. The DNA of the CDR3 is TGTGCCTCAAGGTCCCCCCCCCGCGGTGAGCTGTTTTTT.

CDR3 protein: CASSLSLRGETQYF. DNA for the CDR3: TGTGCCAGCAGCTTATCGCTTAGGGGAGAGACCCAGTACTTC. The rearrangement joins TRBV7-3 to TRBJ2-5; maybe TRBD1 (5 bases). There are 14 residues in the CDR3. Germline CDR1 and CDR2: SGHTA and FQGTGA. The V end lost 2 bases, the J end lost 4 bases, and 11 bases lay between the germline ends.

The V gene is TRBV19, the J gene TRBJ1-4; tentatively, D is TRBD1 (5 bases). The CDR3 runs to 15 residues. Trimming took off 6 bases at V and 10 bases at J, with 21 bases between the two ends. Germline values: CDR1 LNHDA, CDR2 SQIVND (reference sequence). CDR3 residues: CASSQTLTQEGKLFF. The CDR3 DNA sequence: TGTGCCAGTAGCCAGACTCTGACACAGGAGGGAAAACTGTTTTTT.

The J gene is TRBJ1-6, the V gene TRBV19; 8 positions match TRBD1. Trimming cost V 4 bases and J 9 bases; bases outside gene matches: 2. Germline values: CDR1 LNHDA, CDR2 SQIVND (reference sequence). The CDR3 covers 13 residues. As DNA, the CDR3 is TGTGCCAGTAGTAACGACAGGGGTTCACCCCTCCACTTT. It translates to CASSNDRGSPLHF.

The V call is TRBV5-1, the J call TRBJ2-1; the match to TRBD2 covers 15 bases. Germline loops: CDR1 SGHRS, CDR2 YFSETQ. V shed 1 base and J 8 bases; nucleotides not matched to a gene: 10. The CDR3 has 18 residues. The DNA of the CDR3 is TGCGCCAGCAGCTTGACATTGCCCGGGACTAGCGGGAGGTATGAGCAGTTCTTC. Protein product: CASSLTLPGTSGRYEQFF. The full variable domain, rest sourced from reference TRBV5-1 and TRBJ2-1, is KAGVTQTPRYLIKTRGQQVTLSCSPISGHRSVSWYQQTPGQGLQFLFEYFSETQRNKGNFPGRFSGRQFSNSRSEMNVSTLELGDSALYLCASSLTLPGTSGRYEQFFGPGTRLTVL.

The chain uses TRBV4-3 and TRBJ2-2, with D hard to call. V shed 0 bases and J shed 7 bases, with 15 bases lying between them. The germline V gene has CDR1 LGHNA and CDR2 YSLEER. This CDR3 comprises 16 residues. CDR3 residues: CASSQDTLRVGGELFF. The CDR3 DNA follows: TGCGCCAGCAGCCAAGATACCCTTCGGGTTGGCGGGGAGCTGTTTTTT.

This clone was seen only once. The CDR3 region has the DNA TGCGCCAGCAGCCTCCGGGACAGCGAGACCTACGAGCAGTACTTC. It yields the protein CASSLRDSETYEQYF. V gene TRBV4-1 combines with J gene TRBJ2-7; 7 bases are a match to TRBD1. The ends lost 4 bases at V and 2 bases at J; junction bases unmatched: 8. This CDR3 contains 15 residues. CDR1 is MGHRA, CDR2 YSYEKL, per germline.

The V call is TRBV5-1, the J call TRBJ2-1, with 10 positions matching TRBD1. This CDR3 is 14 amino acids long. J lost 8 bases, V lost 4 bases, and 6 bases had no gene match. From germline, CDR1 is SGHRS and CDR2 YFSETQ. CDR3 protein: CASSPRQGAHEQFF. The CDR3 nucleotides read TGCGCCAGCAGCCCTAGACAGGGGGCCCATGAGCAGTTCTTC.

The V call is TRBV3-1 (or the pseudogene TRBV3-2), the J call TRBJ2-3; 13 nucleotides line up with TRBD2. Germline values: CDR1 LGHDT, CDR2 YNNKEL (reference sequence). The CDR3 extends over 20 amino acids. Trimming at V came to 4 bases and at J to 4 bases, leaving 17 bases not matched to a gene. CDR3 residues: CASSLTHLPRTSGSADTQYF. CDR3 DNA: TGTGCCAGCAGCCTGACCCATCTTCCGCGGACTAGCGGGAGTGCAGATACGCAGTATTTT.

This clone was counted a single time. V usage is TRBV4-1 and J usage is TRBJ2-3; TRBD2 matches 7 bases. The CDR3 has 14 amino acids. V lost 4 bases to trimming and J lost 6 bases; unmatched junction nucleotides: 7. Germline V gene lookup returns CDR1 MGHRA and CDR2 YSYEKL. The CDR3: CASSPPGGADTQYF. The CDR3 DNA reads TGCGCCAGCAGCCCACCGGGGGGTGCTGATACGCAGTATTTT.

This sequence joins TRBV27 and TRBJ1-1; D perhaps matches TRBD1 (5 bases). The V end lost 5 bases, the J end lost 10 bases, and 17 bases lay between the germline ends. The CDR3 runs 13 residues. Germline CDR1 and CDR2: MNHEY and SMNVEV (reference sequence). CDR3 coding DNA: TGTGCCAGCAGTCTTGTCCGACAGAAGGGAGCTTTCTTT. Amino acids: CASSLVRQKGAFF.

The chain is built from TRBV4-3 and TRBJ2-3, with TRBD2 identical over 12 bases. Losses at the gene ends were 8 bases for V and 1 base for J; bases not matched to a gene: 4. In germline, CDR1 is LGHNA, CDR2 YSLEER. This CDR3 comprises 15 residues. CDR3 nucleotides: TGCGCCAGCGGGGGACTAGCGGGTCGCACAGATACGCAGTATTTT. Amino acids: CASGGLAGRTDTQYF.

The chain is built from TRBV3-1 (or the pseudogene TRBV3-2) and TRBJ2-1; TRBD1 might be the D (6 bases). The length of the CDR3 is 14 residues. Trimming cost V 6 bases and J 3 bases, with 12 bases left between them. Germline V gene sequence: CDR1 LGHDT, CDR2 YNNKEL (reference sequence). CDR3 sequence (DNA): TGTGCCAGCAGTCCGGGACAACGCTACAATGAGCAGTTCTTC. This codes for CASSPGQRYNEQFF.

In this sample, this clone turned up a few times. The chain is built from TRBV6-5 and TRBJ2-3; 9 bases fit TRBD1. CDR3 length: 15 amino acids. With 9 bases clipped from V and 3 bases from J, the junction kept 10 bases outside the gene matches. Germline CDR1 and CDR2: MNHEY and SVGAGI. This chain's CDR3 is CASLAPGTGTDTQYF. CDR3 coding DNA: TGTGCCAGTCTAGCCCCCGGGACAGGGACAGATACGCAGTATTTT.

The chain carries TRBV5-8 and TRBJ2-7, with TRBD1 matching over 8 bases. V dropped 1 base and J dropped 7; count of bases not matched to a gene: 1. CDR3 length: 12 residues. Germline V gene data show CDR1 as SGHTS and CDR2 as YDEGEE. The CDR3 protein is CASSLYRGEQYF. CDR3 nucleotide sequence: TGTGCCAGCAGCTTGTACAGGGGGGAGCAGTACTTC.

This clone was picked up one time. The genes are TRBV7-6 and TRBJ2-7, with a tentative D call TRBD1 (6 bases). The CDR3 runs 15 residues. Trimming cost V 6 bases and J 2 bases, with 17 bases left between them. Germline V gives CDR1 SGHVS, CDR2 FNYEAQ. The CDR3 DNA reads as TGTGCCAGCAGTCCCAATGCAGGGACAACCTACGAGCAGTACTTC. Its translation is CASSPNAGTTYEQYF.

The chain recombines TRBV5-5 with TRBJ1-1, with D possibly being TRBD1 (5 bases). Germline V gives CDR1 SGHKS, CDR2 YYEKEE (reference sequence). The CDR3 is 16 amino acids. The V and J ends lost 0 bases and 0 bases respectively, with 12 bases between them. DNA for the CDR3: TGTGCCAGCAGCTTGGCTTTGAACAGGCTGAACACTGAAGCTTTCTTT. This gives the protein CASSLALNRLNTEAFF.

The chain has TRBV5-1 and TRBJ1-5; no clear D gene. Germline V gene sequence: CDR1 SGHRS, CDR2 YFSETQ. V dropped 0 bases and J dropped 4 bases, with 8 bases sitting between them. This CDR3 is built from 14 residues. Here the CDR3 DNA reads TGCGCCAGCAGCTTGGGGCCGGGGAATCAGCCCCAGCATTTT. It encodes CASSLGPGNQPQHF.

The chain is built from TRBV2 and TRBJ1-1; D is perhaps TRBD1 (6 bases). The germline CDR1 and CDR2 sequences are SNHLY and FYNNEI. This CDR3 is built from 14 residues. V lost 6 bases to trimming and J lost 2 bases, with 13 bases between them. The DNA for the CDR3 is TGTGCCAGCAGCCGAGGACAGCCCAACACTGAAGCTTTCTTT. It translates to CASSRGQPNTEAFF.

The rearrangement uses TRBV6-5 and TRBJ2-3; TRBD2 is a possible D gene (5 bases). The CDR3 is made up of 14 amino acids. CDR1 is MNHEY, CDR2 SVGAGI, per germline. Trimming removed 5 bases from V and 1 base from J, with 10 bases in between. CDR3 nucleotides: TGTGCCAGCAGTCGGACTCAGCGCACAGATACGCAGTATTTT. It specifies CASSRTQRTDTQYF.

The chain carries TRBV4-3 and TRBJ1-5, with TRBD1 identical over 8 bases. The V gene end was trimmed by 3 bases and the J gene end by 5 bases; junction bases not matched to a gene: 3. The CDR3 sequence is 14 residues long. Germline CDR1 and CDR2: LGHNA and YSLEER. CDR3 protein: CASSQKTGDQPQHF. The CDR3 coding sequence is TGCGCCAGCAGCCAGAAGACAGGGGATCAGCCCCAGCATTTT.

This clone showed up just a few times. The sample contains more than one DNA sequence encoding this CDR3. The chain combines TRBV9 with TRBJ1-6, with D unresolved. The germline V gene encodes CDR1 SGDLS and CDR2 YYNGEE. The CDR3 extends over 13 amino acids. The V end was cut by 0 bases, the J end by 8 bases, with 6 bases between. The CDR3, as DNA: TGTGCCAGCAGCGTAGTCCCGGATTCACCCCTCCACTTT. This codes for CASSVVPDSPLHF.

The chain uses TRBV7-6 and TRBJ2-7, with D perhaps matching TRBD1 (6 bases). This CDR3 contains 13 residues. V was pared by 4 bases and J by 6 bases, with 13 bases between. Germline CDR1 and CDR2: SGHVS and FNYEAQ. The CDR3 DNA reads TGTGCCAGCAGCTCGAACGTGGGGGCCGAGCAGTACTTC. Translated: CASSSNVGAEQYF.

V usage is TRBV4-3 and J usage is TRBJ2-3; 8 nucleotides line up with TRBD2. This CDR3 is 17 amino acids long. With 0 bases clipped from V and 0 bases from J, the junction kept 5 bases outside the gene matches. The germline V gene encodes CDR1 LGHNA and CDR2 YSLEER. CDR3 nucleotide sequence: TGCGCCAGCAGCCAAGAAGGTCCTAGCGGGAGCACAGATACGCAGTATTTT. This codes for CASSQEGPSGSTDTQYF.

The chain couples TRBV7-8 to TRBJ2-7, with TRBD1 identical over 9 bases. Germline lookup yields CDR1 SGHVS and CDR2 FQNEAQ. The CDR3 totals 14 residues. V shed 5 bases and J 3 bases; nucleotides not matched to a gene: 5. CDR3 residues: CASSPRDRDYEQYF. The DNA for the CDR3 is TGTGCCAGCAGCCCCCGGGACAGGGACTACGAGCAGTACTTC. Using reference TRBV7-8 and TRBJ2-7 for the parts outside the CDR3, the full variable domain is GAGVSQSPRYKVAKRGQDVALRCDPISGHVSLFWYQQALGQGPEFLTYFQNEAQLDKSGLPSDRFFAERPEGSVSTLKIQRTQQEDSAVYLCASSPRDRDYEQYFGPGTRLTVT.

Of note for this clone: The junction departs from germline at one end; a sequencing error may be responsible. V usage is TRBV29-1 and J usage is TRBJ2-5; D might be TRBD1 (6 bases). This CDR3 comprises 13 residues. The germline V gene encodes CDR1 SQVTM and CDR2 ANQGSEA. The chain's CDR3 is CSVEGQGQGTQYF. In nucleotides, the CDR3 is TGCAGCGTTGAAGGGCAGGGGCAAGGGACCCAGTACTTC.

J is TRBJ2-7 and V is TRBV6-5, with unresolved D. Germline V gives CDR1 MNHEY, CDR2 SVGAGI. V was shortened by 4 bases and J by 0 bases, with 16 bases between the two germline ends. This CDR3 is 16 amino acids long. The CDR3 DNA follows: TGTGCCAGCAGTTTCGCCCAGGCTTCCAGCTCCTACGAGCAGTACTTC. Translation: CASSFAQASSSYEQYF.

This chain connects TRBV7-3 to TRBJ1-1; TRBD1 matches 11 bases. V trimming: 5 bases; J trimming: 4 bases; junction bases outside the gene matches: 9. CDR1 is SGHTA, CDR2 FQGTGA, per germline. The CDR3 contains 16 residues. The CDR3 spells CASSPGQGAMGTEAFF. CDR3 coding DNA: TGTGCCAGCAGCCCCGGACAGGGGGCAATGGGCACTGAAGCTTTCTTT.

V is TRBV2 and J is TRBJ1-2; D may be TRBD1 (6 bases). The CDR3 sequence is 14 residues long. Trimming cost V 3 bases and J 4 bases, with 12 bases left between them. Looked up from germline, CDR1 is SNHLY and CDR2 is FYNNEI. The DNA for the CDR3 is TGTGCCAGCAGTGAGGGGGGGCGCGTCTATGGCTACACCTTC. Amino acids: CASSEGGRVYGYTF.

CDR3 sequence (DNA): TGTGCCAGCAATCAACAGGGGCCTACCGGGGAGCTGTTTTTT. This sequence encodes CASNQQGPTGELFF. The chain combines TRBV7-8 with TRBJ2-2; 7 bases are a match to TRBD1. The V gene end was trimmed by 7 bases and the J gene end by 5 bases; junction bases not matched to a gene: 7. The V gene's germline CDR1 is SGHVS and CDR2 FQNEAQ. This CDR3 has 14 residues.

V is TRBV5-1 and J is TRBJ2-7; D may be TRBD2 (5 bases). CDR1 and CDR2 from the germline V gene are SGHRS and YFSETQ. V was shortened by 3 bases and J by 3 bases, with 10 bases between the two germline ends. The CDR3 has 13 residues. The CDR3 region is CASSSDGDYEQYF. CDR3 DNA sequence: TGCGCCAGCAGCTCGGACGGGGACTACGAGCAGTACTTC.